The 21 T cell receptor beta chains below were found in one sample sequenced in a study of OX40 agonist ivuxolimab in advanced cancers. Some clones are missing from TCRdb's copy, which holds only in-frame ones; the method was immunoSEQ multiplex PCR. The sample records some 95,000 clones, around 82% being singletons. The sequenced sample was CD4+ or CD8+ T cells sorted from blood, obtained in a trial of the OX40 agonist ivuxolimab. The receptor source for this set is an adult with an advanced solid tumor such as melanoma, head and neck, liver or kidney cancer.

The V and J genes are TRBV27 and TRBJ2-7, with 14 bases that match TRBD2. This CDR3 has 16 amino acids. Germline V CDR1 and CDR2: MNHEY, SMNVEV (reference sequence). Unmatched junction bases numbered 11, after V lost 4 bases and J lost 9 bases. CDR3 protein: CASSSGTSGSQVGQYF. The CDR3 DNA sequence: TGTGCCAGCAGTTCTGGGACTAGCGGGAGTCAGGTGGGGCAGTACTTC.

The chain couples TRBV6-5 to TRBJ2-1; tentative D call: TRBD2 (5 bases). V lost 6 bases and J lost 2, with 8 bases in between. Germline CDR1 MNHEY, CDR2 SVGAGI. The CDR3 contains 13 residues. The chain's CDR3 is CASRDLAYNEQFF. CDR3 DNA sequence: TGTGCCAGCAGGGACTTAGCCTACAATGAGCAGTTCTTC.

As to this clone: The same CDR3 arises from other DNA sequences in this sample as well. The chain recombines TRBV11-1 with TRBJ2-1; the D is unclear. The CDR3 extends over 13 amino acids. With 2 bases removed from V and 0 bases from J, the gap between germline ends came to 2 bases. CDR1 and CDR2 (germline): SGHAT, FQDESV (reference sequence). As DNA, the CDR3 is TGTGCCAGCAGCTTATCCTCCTACAATGAGCAGTTCTTC. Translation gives CASSLSSYNEQFF.

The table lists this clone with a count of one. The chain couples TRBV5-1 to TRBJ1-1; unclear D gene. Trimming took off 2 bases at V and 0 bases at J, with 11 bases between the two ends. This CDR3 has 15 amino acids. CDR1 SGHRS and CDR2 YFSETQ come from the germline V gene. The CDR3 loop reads CASSLNGEMNTEAFF. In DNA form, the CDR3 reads TGCGCCAGCAGCTTAAATGGGGAAATGAACACTGAAGCTTTCTTT.

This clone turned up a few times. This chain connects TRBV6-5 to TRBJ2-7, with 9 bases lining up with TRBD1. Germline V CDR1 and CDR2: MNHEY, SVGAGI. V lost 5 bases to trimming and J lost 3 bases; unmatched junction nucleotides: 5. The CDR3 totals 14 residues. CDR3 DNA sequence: TGTGCCAGCAGTGCGCCGGGACAGGGCTACGAGCAGTACTTC. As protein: CASSAPGQGYEQYF.

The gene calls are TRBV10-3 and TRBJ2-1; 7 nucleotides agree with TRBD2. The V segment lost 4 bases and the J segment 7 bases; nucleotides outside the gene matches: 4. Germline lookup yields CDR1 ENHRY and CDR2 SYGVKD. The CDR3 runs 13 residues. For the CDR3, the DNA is TGTGCCATCAGTGGAAGCGGGGTAAATGAGCAGTTCTTC. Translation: CAISGSGVNEQFF.

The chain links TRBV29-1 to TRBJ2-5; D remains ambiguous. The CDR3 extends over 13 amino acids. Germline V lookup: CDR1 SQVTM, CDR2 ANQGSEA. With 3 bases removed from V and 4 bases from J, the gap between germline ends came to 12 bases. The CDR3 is CSVDTGLAETQYF. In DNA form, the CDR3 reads TGCAGCGTTGACACGGGTCTCGCAGAGACCCAGTACTTC.

The DNA for the CDR3 is TGTGCCAGCAGCTTGATTACAGGGATGGGTGAAAAACTGTTTTTT. Translation gives CASSLITGMGEKLFF. The rearrangement joins TRBV7-9 to TRBJ1-4; D is perhaps TRBD1 (6 bases). CDR3 length: 15 residues. Per germline, CDR1 SEHNR and CDR2 FQNEAQ (reference sequence). V lost 3 bases and J lost 7, with 15 bases in between. Variable domain in full (rest from reference TRBV7-9 and TRBJ1-4): DTGVSQNPRHKITKRGQNVTFRCDPISEHNRLYWYRQTLGQGPEFLTYFQNEAQLEKSRLLSDRFSAERPKGSFSTLEIQRTEQGDSAMYLCASSLITGMGEKLFFGSGTQLSVL.

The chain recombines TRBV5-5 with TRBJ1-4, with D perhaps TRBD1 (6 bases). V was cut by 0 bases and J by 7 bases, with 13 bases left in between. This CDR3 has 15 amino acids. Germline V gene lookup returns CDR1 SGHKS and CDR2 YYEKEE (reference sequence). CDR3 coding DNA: TGTGCCAGCAGCTTGGACAGGGCCGCGGGTGAAAAACTGTTTTTT. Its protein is CASSLDRAAGEKLFF.

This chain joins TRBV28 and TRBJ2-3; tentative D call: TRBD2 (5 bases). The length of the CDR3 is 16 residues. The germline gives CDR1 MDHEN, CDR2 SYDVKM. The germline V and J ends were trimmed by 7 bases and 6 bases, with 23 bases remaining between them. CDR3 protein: CASISRRGRRWDTQYF. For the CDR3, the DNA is TGTGCCAGCATTTCCAGGCGCGGCAGGAGGTGGGATACGCAGTATTTT.

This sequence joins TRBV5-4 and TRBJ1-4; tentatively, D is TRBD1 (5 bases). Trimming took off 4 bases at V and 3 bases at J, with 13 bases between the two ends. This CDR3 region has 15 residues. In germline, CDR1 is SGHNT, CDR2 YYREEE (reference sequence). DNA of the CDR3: TGTGCCAGCAGCCGCCCGGGGGATGCTAATGAAAAACTGTTTTTT. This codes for CASSRPGDANEKLFF.

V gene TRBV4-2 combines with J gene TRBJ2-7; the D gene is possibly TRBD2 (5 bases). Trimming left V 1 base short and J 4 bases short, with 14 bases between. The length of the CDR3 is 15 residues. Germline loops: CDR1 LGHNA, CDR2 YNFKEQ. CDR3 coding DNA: TGTGCCAGCAGCCAAGGTCAGCGGCCGCAATACGAGCAGTACTTC. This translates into CASSQGQRPQYEQYF.

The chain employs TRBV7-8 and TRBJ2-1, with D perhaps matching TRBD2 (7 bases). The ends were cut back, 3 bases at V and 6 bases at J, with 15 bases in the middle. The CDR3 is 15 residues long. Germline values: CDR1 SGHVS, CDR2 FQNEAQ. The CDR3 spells CASSFTLGGPNEQFF. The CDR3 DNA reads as TGTGCCAGCAGCTTCACGTTGGGGGGGCCCAATGAGCAGTTCTTC. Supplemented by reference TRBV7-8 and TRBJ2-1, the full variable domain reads GAGVSQSPRYKVAKRGQDVALRCDPISGHVSLFWYQQALGQGPEFLTYFQNEAQLDKSGLPSDRFFAERPEGSVSTLKIQRTQQEDSAVYLCASSFTLGGPNEQFFGPGTRLTVL.

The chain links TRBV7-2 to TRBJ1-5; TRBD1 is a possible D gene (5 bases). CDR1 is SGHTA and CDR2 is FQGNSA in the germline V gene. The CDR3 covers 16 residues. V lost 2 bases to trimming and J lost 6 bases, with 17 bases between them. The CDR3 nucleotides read TGTGCCAGCAGCTTACGGGCAACAGGAATGGGTCAGCCCCAGCATTTT. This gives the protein CASSLRATGMGQPQHF.

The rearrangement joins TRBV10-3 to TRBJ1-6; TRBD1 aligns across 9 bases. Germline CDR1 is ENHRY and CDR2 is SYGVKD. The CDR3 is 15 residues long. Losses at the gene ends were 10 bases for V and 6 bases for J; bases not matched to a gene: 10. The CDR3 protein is CATFNPGQGNSPLHF. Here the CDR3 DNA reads TGTGCCACCTTCAACCCGGGACAGGGTAATTCACCCCTCCACTTT.

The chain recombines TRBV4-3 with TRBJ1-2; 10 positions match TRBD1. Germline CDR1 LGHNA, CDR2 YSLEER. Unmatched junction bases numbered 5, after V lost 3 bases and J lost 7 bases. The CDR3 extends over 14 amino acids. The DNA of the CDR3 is TGCGCCAGCAGCCAGTCGACAGGGGGCGGTGGCTACACCTTC. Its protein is CASSQSTGGGGYTF.

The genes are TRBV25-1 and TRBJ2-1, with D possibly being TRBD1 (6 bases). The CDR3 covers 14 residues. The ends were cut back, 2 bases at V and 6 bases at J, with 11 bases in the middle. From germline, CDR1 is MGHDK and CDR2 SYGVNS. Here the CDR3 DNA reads TGTGCCAGCAGTGAACCAGGGGATATCAATGAGCAGTTCTTC. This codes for CASSEPGDINEQFF.

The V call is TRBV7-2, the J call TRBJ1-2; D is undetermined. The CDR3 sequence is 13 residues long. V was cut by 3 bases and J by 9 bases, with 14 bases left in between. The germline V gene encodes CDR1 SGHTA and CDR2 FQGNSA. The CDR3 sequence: CASSFDRSRSYTF. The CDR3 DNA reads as TGTGCCAGCAGCTTCGACCGTTCCAGGAGCTACACCTTC. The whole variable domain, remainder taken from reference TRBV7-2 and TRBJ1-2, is GAGVSQSPSNKVTEKGKDVELRCDPISGHTALYWYRQSLGQGLEFLIYFQGNSAPDKSGLPSDRFSAERTGGSVSTLTIQRTQQEDSAVYLCASSFDRSRSYTFGSGTRLTVV.

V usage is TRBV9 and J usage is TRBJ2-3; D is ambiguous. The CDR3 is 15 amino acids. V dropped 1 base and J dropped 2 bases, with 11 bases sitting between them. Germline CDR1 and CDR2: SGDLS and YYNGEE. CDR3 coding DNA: TGTGCCAGCAGCGTAACATCCCTCAACACAGATACGCAGTATTTT. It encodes CASSVTSLNTDTQYF.

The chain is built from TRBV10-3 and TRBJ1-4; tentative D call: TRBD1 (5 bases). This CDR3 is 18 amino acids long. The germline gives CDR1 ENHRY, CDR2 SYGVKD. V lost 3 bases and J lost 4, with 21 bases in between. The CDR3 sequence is CAISDNVLAGQHNEKLFF. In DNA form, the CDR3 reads TGTGCCATCAGTGATAATGTTCTCGCGGGGCAGCATAATGAAAAACTGTTTTTT.

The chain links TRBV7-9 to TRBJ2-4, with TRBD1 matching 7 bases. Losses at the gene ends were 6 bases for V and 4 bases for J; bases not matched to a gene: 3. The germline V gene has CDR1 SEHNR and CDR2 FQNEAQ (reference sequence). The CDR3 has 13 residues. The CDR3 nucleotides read TGTGCCAGCAGTGACAGGGAAAAAAACATTCAGTACTTC. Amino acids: CASSDREKNIQYF.